These 18 T cell receptor beta chains share one sample of origin, sequenced in a study of cytomegalovirus exposure and HLA in healthy donors. In the PCR, 60 Vbeta and 13 Jbeta primers were used. The method was immunoSEQ multiplex PCR; TCRdb's version includes in-frame clones alone and lacks a portion of them. This sample has around 150,000 clones, with 83% found just once. Sequencing was performed on PBMCs. The receptors shown here come from a man in his fifties in good health and CMV-seropositive.

This clone appeared a single time. V is TRBV6-4 and J is TRBJ2-1; 9 nucleotides align to TRBD2. Looked up from germline, CDR1 is MRHNA and CDR2 is SNTAGT. This CDR3 has 16 amino acids. J gave up 4 bases and V 0 bases, and 4 bases lay outside the gene matches. The CDR3 DNA follows: TGTGCCAGCAGTGACTCGGTTAGCGGGAGATACAATGAGCAGTTCTTC. The encoded protein is CASSDSVSGRYNEQFF.

V is TRBV27 and J is TRBJ1-1, with D unresolved. Trimming shortened V by 2 bases and J by 1 base, and 5 bases separated the two germline ends. The CDR3 has 13 residues. CDR1 is MNHEY and CDR2 is SMNVEV in the germline V gene (reference sequence). The CDR3 region is CASSLGPNTEAFF. The CDR3, as DNA: TGTGCCAGCAGTTTAGGGCCGAACACTGAAGCTTTCTTT.

The chain combines TRBV7-8 with TRBJ2-7, with 9 positions matching TRBD2. The CDR3 runs to 15 residues. Germline V lookup: CDR1 SGHVS, CDR2 FQNEAQ. V lost 2 bases, J lost 0 bases, and 2 bases stayed unmatched. CDR3 nucleotides: TGTGCCAGCAGCTTATCACTAGCGGGCTCCTACGAGCAGTACTTC. It specifies CASSLSLAGSYEQYF.

This chain uses TRBV7-2 with TRBJ2-5, with 7 positions matching TRBD1. Gene TRBJ2-7 matches the end of the DNA better, so the J call may be wrong. The CDR3 extends over 14 amino acids. The V gene's germline CDR1 is SGHTA and CDR2 FQGNSA. The CDR3 DNA follows: TGTGCCAGCAGCGTGACAGGGACCTCCTACGAGCAGTACTTC. This encodes CASSVTGTSYEQYF.

The chain is built from TRBV7-9 and TRBJ1-5; D possibly corresponds to TRBD1 (5 bases). The CDR3 is made up of 15 amino acids. Germline V CDR1 and CDR2: SEHNR, FQNEAQ (reference sequence). V lost 4 bases and J 0 bases, leaving 10 bases between the germline ends. CDR3 protein: CASSSQGGSNQPQHF. As DNA, the CDR3 is TGTGCCAGCAGCTCCCAGGGAGGTAGCAATCAGCCCCAGCATTTT.

The DNA for the CDR3 is TGTGCCAGCTCACTTCGACAGGGGATGAACACTGAAGCTTTCTTT. It yields the protein CASSLRQGMNTEAFF. The V call is TRBV18, the J call TRBJ1-1, with 8 positions matching TRBD1. Per the germline V gene, CDR1 is KGHSH and CDR2 is LQKENI. The V gene end was trimmed by 4 bases and the J gene end by 0 bases; junction bases not matched to a gene: 4. The CDR3 totals 15 residues.

This clone was recorded once. The chain employs TRBV13 and TRBJ2-7; 11 bases align to TRBD1. Trimming removed 4 bases from V and 4 bases from J; junction bases left unmatched: 6. The CDR3 has 15 amino acids. The germline CDR1 and CDR2 sequences are PRHDT and FYEKMQ (reference sequence). The CDR3 sequence is CASSSSGQGAYEQYF. Written as DNA, the CDR3 is TGTGCCAGCAGCTCCTCAGGACAGGGGGCATACGAGCAGTACTTC.

The chain links TRBV5-6 to TRBJ2-7; maybe TRBD1 (5 bases). The germline V and J ends were trimmed by 1 base and 4 bases, with 15 bases remaining between them. Germline-derived CDR1 and CDR2 are SGHDT and YYEEEE. The CDR3 is 15 amino acids. For the CDR3, the DNA is TGTGCCAGCAGCTTGTGGGTAGGGGCACGGTACGAGCAGTACTTC. Translation: CASSLWVGARYEQYF. Drawing the rest from reference TRBV5-6 and TRBJ2-7, the complete variable domain is DAGVTQSPTHLIKTRGQQVTLRCSPKSGHDTVSWYQQALGQGPQFIFQYYEEEERQRGNFPDRFSGHQFPNYSSELNVNALLLGDSALYLCASSLWVGARYEQYFGPGTRLTVT.

The rearrangement uses TRBV6-5 and TRBJ2-2; TRBD1 is a possible D gene (5 bases). Germline CDR1 and CDR2: MNHEY and SVGAGI. This CDR3 region has 15 residues. The ends were cut back, 0 bases at V and 0 bases at J, with 5 bases in the middle. CDR3 nucleotides: TGTGCCAGCAGTTACTCACAGGCGAACACCGGGGAGCTGTTTTTT. It encodes CASSYSQANTGELFF.

The table lists this clone with a count of one. The V call is TRBV4-1, the J call TRBJ2-7; D perhaps matches TRBD2 (7 bases). Germline lookup yields CDR1 MGHRA and CDR2 YSYEKL. Trimming pared 0 bases from V and 5 bases from J, leaving 17 bases between. The CDR3 spans 16 residues. This CDR3 reads CASSQDSGGRVDEQYF. CDR3 DNA sequence: TGCGCCAGCAGCCAAGATTCGGGGGGCCGAGTCGACGAGCAGTACTTC.

Here the CDR3 DNA reads TGTGCCAGCAGCCAAGCTACCCCCGGGACAGTTTATAGCAATCAGCCCCAGCATTTT. Encoded protein: CASSQATPGTVYSNQPQHF. J is TRBJ1-5 and V is TRBV4-2, with 7 bases fitting TRBD1. Germline CDR1 reads LGHNA; CDR2 reads YNFKEQ. The CDR3 is 19 residues long. J gave up 0 bases and V 1 base, and 12 bases lay outside the gene matches.

The chain's CDR3 is CSARAGSEAFF. CDR3 sequence (DNA): TGCAGTGCTAGGGCCGGGAGTGAAGCTTTCTTT. The chain has TRBV20-1 and TRBJ1-1; D unclear. V lost 3 bases to trimming and J lost 7 bases, with 9 bases between them. Germline-derived CDR1 and CDR2 are DFQATT and SNEGSKA (reference sequence). The length of the CDR3 is 11 residues.

This rearrangement joins TRBV7-3 to TRBJ2-5, with 11 bases matching TRBD2. Losses at the gene ends were 5 bases for V and 1 base for J; bases not matched to a gene: 12. The CDR3 consists of 18 residues. Germline V CDR1 and CDR2: SGHTA, FQGTGA. The CDR3 is CASSPRPLAGGLQETQYF. The CDR3 DNA sequence: TGTGCCAGCAGCCCCCGGCCGCTAGCGGGAGGACTCCAAGAGACCCAGTACTTC. The full variable domain, rest sourced from reference TRBV7-3 and TRBJ2-5, is GAGVSQTPSNKVTEKGKYVELRCDPISGHTALYWYRQSLGQGPEFLIYFQGTGAADDSGLPNDRFFAVRPEGSVSTLKIQRTERGDSAVYLCASSPRPLAGGLQETQYFGPGTRLLVL.

V gene TRBV6-6 combines with J gene TRBJ1-2; 11 nucleotides line up with TRBD1. This CDR3 spans 13 amino acids. Trimming took 6 bases from V and 8 from J; bases not matched to a gene: 5. The germline V gene has CDR1 MNHNY and CDR2 SVGAGI (reference sequence). The CDR3 nucleotides are TGTGCCAGCAGGGACAGGGGGCTCGGCGGCTACACCTTC. The encoded protein is CASRDRGLGGYTF.

The chain uses TRBV7-9 and TRBJ2-2; perhaps TRBD1 as D (6 bases). V was cut by 6 bases and J by 7 bases, with 15 bases left in between. This CDR3 contains 14 residues. Germline V gene sequence: CDR1 SEHNR, CDR2 FQNEAQ (reference sequence). DNA of the CDR3: TGTGCCAGCAGTGAGGGGACATACATCGGGGAGCTGTTTTTT. Protein: CASSEGTYIGELFF.

This clone was recorded a few times. V and J are TRBV4-1 and TRBJ2-7; D perhaps matches TRBD2 (5 bases). This CDR3 spans 15 amino acids. Trimming left V 0 bases short and J 3 bases short, with 12 bases between. Germline lookup yields CDR1 MGHRA and CDR2 YSYEKL. The CDR3 here is CASSQDEGMVYEQYF. The CDR3 nucleotides read TGCGCCAGCAGCCAAGACGAGGGAATGGTCTACGAGCAGTACTTC.

The chain has TRBV27 and TRBJ2-3; 9 positions match TRBD2. V was clipped by 2 bases and J by 4 bases; unmatched bases: 10. Per the germline V gene, CDR1 is MNHEY and CDR2 is SMNVEV (reference sequence). The CDR3 length is 17 residues. The CDR3 coding sequence is TGTGCCAGCAGTTTAGTCGTGGCGGGGGGGCCCTCAGATACGCAGTATTTT. This sequence encodes CASSLVVAGGPSDTQYF.

The genes are TRBV27 and TRBJ1-2, with 11 bases matching TRBD1. V was clipped by 5 bases and J by 2 bases; unmatched bases: 7. Germline CDR1 is MNHEY and CDR2 is SMNVEV (reference sequence). CDR3 length: 16 amino acids. CDR3 in DNA: TGTGCCAGCAGTCCTCGGGACAGGGGGAAGAACTATGGCTACACCTTC. Translation: CASSPRDRGKNYGYTF.